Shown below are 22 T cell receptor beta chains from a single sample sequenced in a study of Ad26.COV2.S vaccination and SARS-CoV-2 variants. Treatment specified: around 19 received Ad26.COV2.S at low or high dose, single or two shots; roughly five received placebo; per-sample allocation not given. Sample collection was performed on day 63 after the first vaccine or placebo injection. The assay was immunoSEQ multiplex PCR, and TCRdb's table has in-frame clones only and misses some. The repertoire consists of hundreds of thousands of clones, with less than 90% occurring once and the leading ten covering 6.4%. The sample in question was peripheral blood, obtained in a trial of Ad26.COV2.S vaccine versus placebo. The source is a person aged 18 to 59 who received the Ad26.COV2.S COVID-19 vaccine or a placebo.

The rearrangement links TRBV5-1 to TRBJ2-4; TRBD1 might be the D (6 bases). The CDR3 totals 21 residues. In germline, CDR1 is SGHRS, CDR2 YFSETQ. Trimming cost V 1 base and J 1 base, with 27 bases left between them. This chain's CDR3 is CASSLNFRPGAGAEAKNIQYF. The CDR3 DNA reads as TGCGCCAGCAGCTTGAATTTTCGCCCTGGGGCAGGGGCAGAGGCCAAAAACATTCAGTACTTC.

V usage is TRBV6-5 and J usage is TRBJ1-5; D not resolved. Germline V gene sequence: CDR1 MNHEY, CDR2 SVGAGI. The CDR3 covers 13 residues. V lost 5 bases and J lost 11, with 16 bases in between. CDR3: CASSRHDSGTQHF. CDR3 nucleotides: TGTGCCAGCAGTCGACATGATTCTGGGACCCAGCATTTT.

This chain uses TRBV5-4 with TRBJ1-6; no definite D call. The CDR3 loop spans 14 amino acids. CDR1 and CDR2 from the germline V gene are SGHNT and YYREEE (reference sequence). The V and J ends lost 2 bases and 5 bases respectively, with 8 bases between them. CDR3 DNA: TGTGCCAGCAGCTTTAGGGAAAATAATTCACCCCTCCACTTT. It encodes CASSFRENNSPLHF.

DNA for the CDR3: TGCGCCAGCAGTGAGGGGGGCAATCAAAGGGGCGGCTACACCTTC. Translation: CASSEGGNQRGGYTF. This chain joins TRBV10-2 and TRBJ1-2; perhaps TRBD1 as D (6 bases). Germline assignment: CDR1 WSHSY and CDR2 SAAADI. Trimming pared 2 bases from V and 8 bases from J, leaving 18 bases between. The CDR3 is 15 residues long.

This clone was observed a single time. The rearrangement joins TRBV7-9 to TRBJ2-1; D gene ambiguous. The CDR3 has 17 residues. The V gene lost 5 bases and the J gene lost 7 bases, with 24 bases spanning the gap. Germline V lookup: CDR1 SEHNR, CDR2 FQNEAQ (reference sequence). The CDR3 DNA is TGTGCCAGCAGCCCCTTACGGGCAGGTATTTTTGAGAATGAGCAGTTCTTC. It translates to CASSPLRAGIFENEQFF.

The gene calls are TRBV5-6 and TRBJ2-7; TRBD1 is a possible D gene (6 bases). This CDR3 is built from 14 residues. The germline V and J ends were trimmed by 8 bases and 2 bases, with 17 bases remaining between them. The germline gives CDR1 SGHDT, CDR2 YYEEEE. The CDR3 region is CASRDGTHTYEQYF. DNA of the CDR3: TGTGCCAGTCGAGACGGGACACACACCTACGAGCAGTACTTC.

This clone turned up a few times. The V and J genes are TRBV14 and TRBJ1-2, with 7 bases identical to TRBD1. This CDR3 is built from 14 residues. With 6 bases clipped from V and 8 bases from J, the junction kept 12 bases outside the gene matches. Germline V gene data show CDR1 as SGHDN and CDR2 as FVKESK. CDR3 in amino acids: CASRSDRDGKGYTF. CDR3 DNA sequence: TGTGCCAGCAGGAGCGACAGGGACGGAAAAGGCTACACCTTC.

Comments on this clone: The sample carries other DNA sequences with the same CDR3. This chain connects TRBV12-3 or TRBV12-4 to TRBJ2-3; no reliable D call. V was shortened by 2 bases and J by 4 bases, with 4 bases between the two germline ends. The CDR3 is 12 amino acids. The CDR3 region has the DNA TGTGCCAGCAGTTTATCAGCAGATACGCAGTATTTT. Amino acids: CASSLSADTQYF.

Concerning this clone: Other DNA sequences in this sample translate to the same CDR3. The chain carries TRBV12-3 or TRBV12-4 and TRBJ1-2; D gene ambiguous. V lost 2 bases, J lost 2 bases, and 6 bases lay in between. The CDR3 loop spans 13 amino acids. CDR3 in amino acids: CASSLSGNYGYTF. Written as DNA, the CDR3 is TGTGCCAGCAGTTTATCGGGGAACTATGGCTACACCTTC.

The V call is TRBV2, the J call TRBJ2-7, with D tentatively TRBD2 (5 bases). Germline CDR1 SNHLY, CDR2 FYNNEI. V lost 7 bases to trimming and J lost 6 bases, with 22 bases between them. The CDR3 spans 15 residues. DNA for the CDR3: TGTGCCAGCATTCTCCGCCGGGATCTTCGTATCGAGCAGTACTTC. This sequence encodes CASILRRDLRIEQYF.

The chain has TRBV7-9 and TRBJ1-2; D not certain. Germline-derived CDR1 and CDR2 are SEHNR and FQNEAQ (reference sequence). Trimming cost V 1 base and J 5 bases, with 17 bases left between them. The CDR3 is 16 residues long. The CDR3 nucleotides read TGTGCCAGCAGCTTAGAAGATTTGAGGGCACAGTATGGCTACACCTTC. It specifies CASSLEDLRAQYGYTF.

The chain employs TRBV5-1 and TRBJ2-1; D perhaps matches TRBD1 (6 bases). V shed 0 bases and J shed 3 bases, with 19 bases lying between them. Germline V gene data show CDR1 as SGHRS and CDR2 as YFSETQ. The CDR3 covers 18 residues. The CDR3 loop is CASSLEGPGDLVYNEQFF. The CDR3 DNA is TGCGCCAGCAGCTTGGAAGGCCCAGGGGACCTTGTCTACAATGAGCAGTTCTTC.

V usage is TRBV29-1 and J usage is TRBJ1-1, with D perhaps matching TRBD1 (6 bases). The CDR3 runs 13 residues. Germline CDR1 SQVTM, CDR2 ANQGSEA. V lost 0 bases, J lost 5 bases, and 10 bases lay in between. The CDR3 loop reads CSVEEGGGTEAFF. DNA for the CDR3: TGCAGCGTTGAAGAGGGGGGCGGAACTGAAGCTTTCTTT. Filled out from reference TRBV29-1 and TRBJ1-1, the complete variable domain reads SAVISQKPSRDICQRGTSLTIQCQVDSQVTMMFWYRQQPGQSLTLIATANQGSEATYESGFVIDKFPISRPNLTFSTLTVSNMSPEDSSIYLCSVEEGGGTEAFFGQGTRLTVV.

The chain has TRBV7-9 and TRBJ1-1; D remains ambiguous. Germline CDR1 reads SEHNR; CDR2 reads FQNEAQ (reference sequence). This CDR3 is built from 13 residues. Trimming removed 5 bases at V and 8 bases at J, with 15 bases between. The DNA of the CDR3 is TGTGCCAGCAGCCCAATCACCGGCGGGGAAGCTTTCTTT. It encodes CASSPITGGEAFF.

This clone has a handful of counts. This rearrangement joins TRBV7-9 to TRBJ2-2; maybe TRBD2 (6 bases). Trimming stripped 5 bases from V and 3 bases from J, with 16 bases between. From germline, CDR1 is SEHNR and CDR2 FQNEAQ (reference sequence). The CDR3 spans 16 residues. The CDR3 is CASSRRLVYDTGELFF. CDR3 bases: TGTGCCAGCAGCCGACGACTAGTTTATGACACCGGGGAGCTGTTTTTT.

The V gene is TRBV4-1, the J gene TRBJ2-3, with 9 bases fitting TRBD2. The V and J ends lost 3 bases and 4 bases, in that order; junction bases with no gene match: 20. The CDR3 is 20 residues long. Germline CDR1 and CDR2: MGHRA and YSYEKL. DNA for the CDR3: TGCGCCAGCAGCCACCCACCGGGGGCTAGCGGGACCCCAGGGGCAGATACGCAGTATTTT. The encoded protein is CASSHPPGASGTPGADTQYF.

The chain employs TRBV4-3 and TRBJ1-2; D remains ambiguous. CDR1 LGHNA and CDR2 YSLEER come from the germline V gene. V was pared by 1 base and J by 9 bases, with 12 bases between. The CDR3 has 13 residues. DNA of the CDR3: TGCGCCAGCAGCCAAGCCAGACTAGAGAGCTACACCTTC. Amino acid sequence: CASSQARLESYTF.

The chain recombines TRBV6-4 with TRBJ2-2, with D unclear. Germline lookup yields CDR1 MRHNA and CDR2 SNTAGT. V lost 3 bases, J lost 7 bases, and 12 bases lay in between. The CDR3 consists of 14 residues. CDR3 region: CASSEEGNGGELFF. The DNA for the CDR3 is TGTGCCAGCAGTGAGGAAGGAAACGGCGGGGAGCTGTTTTTT.

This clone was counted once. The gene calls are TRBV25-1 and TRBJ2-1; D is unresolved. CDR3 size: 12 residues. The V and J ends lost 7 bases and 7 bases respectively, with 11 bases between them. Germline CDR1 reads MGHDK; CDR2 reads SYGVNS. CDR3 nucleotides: TGTGCCAGCAAGGCAGGCCTGAATGAGCAGTTCTTC. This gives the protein CASKAGLNEQFF.

The CDR3 bases are TGTGCCAGTAGTATTTCCCGGGACAGGGGTACTTTCGAGCAGTACTTC. Encoded protein: CASSISRDRGTFEQYF. This chain connects TRBV19 to TRBJ2-7; 10 bases match TRBD1. This CDR3 comprises 16 residues. The germline gives CDR1 LNHDA, CDR2 SQIVND (reference sequence). Unmatched junction bases numbered 11, after V lost 3 bases and J lost 6 bases. Looking up the rest from reference TRBV19 and TRBJ2-7 gives the full variable domain: DGGITQSPKYLFRKEGQNVTLSCEQNLNHDAMYWYRQDPGQGLRLIYYSQIVNDFQKGDIAEGYSVSREKKESFPLTVTSAQKNPTAFYLCASSISRDRGTFEQYFGPGTRLTVT.

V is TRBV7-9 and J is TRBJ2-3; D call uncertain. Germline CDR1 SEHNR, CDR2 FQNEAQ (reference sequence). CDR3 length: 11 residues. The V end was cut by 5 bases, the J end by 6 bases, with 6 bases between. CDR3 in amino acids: CASSAHDTQYF. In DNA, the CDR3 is TGTGCCAGCAGCGCCCACGATACGCAGTATTTT.

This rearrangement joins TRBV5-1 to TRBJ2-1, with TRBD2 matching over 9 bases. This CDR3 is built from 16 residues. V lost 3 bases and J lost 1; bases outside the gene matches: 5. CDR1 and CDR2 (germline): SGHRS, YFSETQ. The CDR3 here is CASSWVAGASYNEQFF. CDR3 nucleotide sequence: TGCGCCAGCAGCTGGGTAGCGGGGGCATCCTACAATGAGCAGTTCTTC.